This T cell receptor beta chain emerged from a study of blood T cell repertoires in COVID-19. In the original processing: Amplification with reference gene primers provided the estimates of nucleated cell counts. Sequencing used immunoSEQ multiplex PCR; TCRdb keeps in-frame clones, though not all of them. That table supplies the V and J calls and clone size; D and trimming were determined from the DNA. The profile covers some 520,000 clones, with roughly 89% appearing a single time and over 0.7% taken by the ten largest. The source of this sequence is a man younger than 35 with COVID-19, enrolled during active disease. The sequencing sample was made of peripheral blood.

CDR3 bases: TGTGCCAGCAGCCGGGGGGCGGGAGTGACCAAAAACATTCAGTACTTC. Its translation is CASSRGAGVTKNIQYF. The genes are TRBV11-3 and TRBJ2-4; D may be TRBD2 (7 bases). This CDR3 region has 16 residues. The V gene's germline CDR1 is SGHNT and CDR2 YENEEA. Trimming removed 5 bases at V and 2 bases at J, with 16 bases between.